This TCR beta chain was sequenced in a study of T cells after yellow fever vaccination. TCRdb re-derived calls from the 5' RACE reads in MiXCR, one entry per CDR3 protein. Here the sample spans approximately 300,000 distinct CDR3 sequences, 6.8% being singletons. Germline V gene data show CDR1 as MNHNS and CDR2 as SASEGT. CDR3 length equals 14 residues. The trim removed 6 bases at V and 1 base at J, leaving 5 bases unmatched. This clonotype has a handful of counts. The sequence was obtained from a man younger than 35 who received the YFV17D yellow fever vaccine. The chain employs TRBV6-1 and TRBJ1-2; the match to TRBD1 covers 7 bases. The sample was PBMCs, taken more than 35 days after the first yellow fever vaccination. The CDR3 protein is CASSGQADNYGYTF. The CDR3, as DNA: TGTGCCAGCAGCGGACAGGCGGATAACTATGGCTACACCTTC.